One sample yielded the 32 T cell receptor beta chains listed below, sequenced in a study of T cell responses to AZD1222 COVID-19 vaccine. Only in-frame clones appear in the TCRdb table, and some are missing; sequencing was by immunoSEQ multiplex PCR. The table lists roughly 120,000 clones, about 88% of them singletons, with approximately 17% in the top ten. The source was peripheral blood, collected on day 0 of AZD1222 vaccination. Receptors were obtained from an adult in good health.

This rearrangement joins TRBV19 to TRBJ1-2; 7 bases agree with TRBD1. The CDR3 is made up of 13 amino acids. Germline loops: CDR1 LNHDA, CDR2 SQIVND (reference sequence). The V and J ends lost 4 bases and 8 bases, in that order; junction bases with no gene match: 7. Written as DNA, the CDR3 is TGTGCCAGTAGTAACGACAGGGCTTGGGGCTACACCTTC. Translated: CASSNDRAWGYTF.

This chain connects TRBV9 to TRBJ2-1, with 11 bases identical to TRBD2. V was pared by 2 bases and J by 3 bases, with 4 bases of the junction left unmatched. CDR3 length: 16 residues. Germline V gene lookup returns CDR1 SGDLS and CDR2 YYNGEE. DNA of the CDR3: TGTGCCAGCAGCGTTAGCGGGAGGGGGAACTACAATGAGCAGTTCTTC. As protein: CASSVSGRGNYNEQFF.

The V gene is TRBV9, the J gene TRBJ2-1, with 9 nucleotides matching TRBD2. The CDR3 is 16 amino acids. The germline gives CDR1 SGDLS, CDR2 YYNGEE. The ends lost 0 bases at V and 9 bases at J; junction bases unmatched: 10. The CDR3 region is CASSVATAGGRGEQFF. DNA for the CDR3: TGTGCCAGCAGCGTAGCTACGGCGGGGGGGCGAGGTGAGCAGTTCTTC.

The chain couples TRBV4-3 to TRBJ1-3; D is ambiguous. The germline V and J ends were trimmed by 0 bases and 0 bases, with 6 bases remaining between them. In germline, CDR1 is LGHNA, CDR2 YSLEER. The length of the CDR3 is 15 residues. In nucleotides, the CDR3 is TGCGCCAGCAGCCAAGACGGGAGCTCTGGAAACACCATATATTTT. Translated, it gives CASSQDGSSGNTIYF.

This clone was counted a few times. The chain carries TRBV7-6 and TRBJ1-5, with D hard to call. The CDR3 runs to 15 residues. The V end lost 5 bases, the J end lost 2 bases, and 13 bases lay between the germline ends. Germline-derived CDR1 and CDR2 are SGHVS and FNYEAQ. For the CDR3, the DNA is TGTGCCAGCAGCCCCCTTCCGGGTGGCAATCAGCCCCAGCATTTT. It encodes CASSPLPGGNQPQHF.

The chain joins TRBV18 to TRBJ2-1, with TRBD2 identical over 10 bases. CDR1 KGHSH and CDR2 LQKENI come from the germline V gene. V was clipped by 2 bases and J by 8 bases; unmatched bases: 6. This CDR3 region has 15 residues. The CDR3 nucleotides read TGTGCCAGCTCACCAGCCCTAGCGGGAGTGCATGAGCAGTTCTTC. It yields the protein CASSPALAGVHEQFF.

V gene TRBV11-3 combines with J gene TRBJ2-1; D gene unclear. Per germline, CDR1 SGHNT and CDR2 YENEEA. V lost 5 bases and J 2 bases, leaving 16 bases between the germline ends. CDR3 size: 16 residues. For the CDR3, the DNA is TGTGCCAGCAGCCTCGGATCGCTTGGGACCTACAATGAGCAGTTCTTC. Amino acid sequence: CASSLGSLGTYNEQFF.

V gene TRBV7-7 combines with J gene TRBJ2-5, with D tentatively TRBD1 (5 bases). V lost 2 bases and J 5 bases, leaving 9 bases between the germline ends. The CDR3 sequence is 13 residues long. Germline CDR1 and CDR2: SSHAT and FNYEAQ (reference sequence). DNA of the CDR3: TGTGCCAGCAGCTTATTACAGGTTGAGACCCAGTACTTC. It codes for CASSLLQVETQYF.

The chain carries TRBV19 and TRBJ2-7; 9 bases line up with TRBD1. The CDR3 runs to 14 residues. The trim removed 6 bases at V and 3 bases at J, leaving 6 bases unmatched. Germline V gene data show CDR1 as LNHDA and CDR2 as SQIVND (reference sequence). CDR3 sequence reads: CASRRHRGLYEQYF. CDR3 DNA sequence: TGTGCCAGTAGGCGGCACAGGGGGCTCTACGAGCAGTACTTC.

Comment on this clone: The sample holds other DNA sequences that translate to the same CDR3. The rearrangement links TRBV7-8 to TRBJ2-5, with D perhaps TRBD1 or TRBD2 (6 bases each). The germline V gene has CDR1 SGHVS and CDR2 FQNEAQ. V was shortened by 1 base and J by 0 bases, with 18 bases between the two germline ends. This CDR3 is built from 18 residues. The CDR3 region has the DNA TGTGCCAGCAGCTTAGGATCGGGGGCAAGGGCGAACCAAGAGACCCAGTACTTC. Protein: CASSLGSGARANQETQYF.

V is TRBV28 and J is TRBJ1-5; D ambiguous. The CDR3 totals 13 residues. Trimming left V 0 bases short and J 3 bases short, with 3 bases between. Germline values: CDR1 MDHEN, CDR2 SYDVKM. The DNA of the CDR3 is TGTGCCAGCAGTTTATGGACCAATCAGCCCCAGCATTTT. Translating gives CASSLWTNQPQHF.

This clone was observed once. The CDR3 region has the DNA TGTGCCAGCAGTGGACTTGTCGTAGGGAGACTGCCCCAGCATTTT. Translated: CASSGLVVGRLPQHF. The chain combines TRBV6-2 or TRBV6-3 with TRBJ1-5; D not certain. This CDR3 has 15 amino acids. V dropped 5 bases and J dropped 9 bases, with 20 bases sitting between them. Germline CDR1 MNHEY, CDR2 SVGEGT.

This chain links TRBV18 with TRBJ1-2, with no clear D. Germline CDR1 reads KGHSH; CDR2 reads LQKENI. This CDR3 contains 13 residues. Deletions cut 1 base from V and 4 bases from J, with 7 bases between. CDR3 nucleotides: TGTGCCAGCTCACCACTCGACGTCTATGGCTACACCTTC. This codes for CASSPLDVYGYTF. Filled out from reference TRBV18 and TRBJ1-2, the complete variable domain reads NAGVMQNPRHLVRRRGQEARLRCSPMKGHSHVYWYRQLPEEGLKFMVYLQKENIIDESGMPKERFSAEFPKEGPSILRIQQVVRGDSAAYFCASSPLDVYGYTFGSGTRLTVV.

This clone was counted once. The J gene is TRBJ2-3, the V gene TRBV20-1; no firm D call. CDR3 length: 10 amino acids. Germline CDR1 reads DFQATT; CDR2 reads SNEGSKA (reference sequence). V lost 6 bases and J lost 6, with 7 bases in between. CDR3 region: CSAITDTQYF. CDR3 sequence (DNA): TGCAGTGCCATCACCGATACGCAGTATTTT.

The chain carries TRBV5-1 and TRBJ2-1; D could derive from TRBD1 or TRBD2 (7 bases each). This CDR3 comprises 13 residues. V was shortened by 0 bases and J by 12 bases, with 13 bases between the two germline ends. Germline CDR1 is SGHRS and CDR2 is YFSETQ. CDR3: CASSLARGRVQFF. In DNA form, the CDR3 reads TGCGCCAGCAGCTTGGCCAGGGGGAGGGTGCAGTTCTTC.

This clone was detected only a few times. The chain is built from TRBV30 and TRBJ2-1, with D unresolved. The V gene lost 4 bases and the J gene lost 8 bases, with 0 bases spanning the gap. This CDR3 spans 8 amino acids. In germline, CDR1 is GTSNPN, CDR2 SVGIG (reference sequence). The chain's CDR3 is CAWNEQFF. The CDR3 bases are TGTGCCTGGAATGAGCAGTTCTTC.

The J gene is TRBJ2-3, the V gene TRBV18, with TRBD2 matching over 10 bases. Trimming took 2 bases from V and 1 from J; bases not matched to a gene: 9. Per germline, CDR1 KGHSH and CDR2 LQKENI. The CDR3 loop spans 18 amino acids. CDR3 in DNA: TGTGCCAGCTCACCAAGGCTAGCGGGGGTCGGGGGCACAGATACGCAGTATTTT. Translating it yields CASSPRLAGVGGTDTQYF.

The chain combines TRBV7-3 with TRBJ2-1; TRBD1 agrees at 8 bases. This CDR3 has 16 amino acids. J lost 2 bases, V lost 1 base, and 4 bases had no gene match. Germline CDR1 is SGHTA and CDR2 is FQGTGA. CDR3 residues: CASSLRSGGAYNEQFF. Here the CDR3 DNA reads TGTGCCAGCAGCTTAAGGTCAGGGGGCGCCTACAATGAGCAGTTCTTC. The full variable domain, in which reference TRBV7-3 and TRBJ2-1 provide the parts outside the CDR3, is GAGVSQTPSNKVTEKGKYVELRCDPISGHTALYWYRQSLGQGPEFLIYFQGTGAADDSGLPNDRFFAVRPEGSVSTLKIQRTERGDSAVYLCASSLRSGGAYNEQFFGPGTRLTVL.

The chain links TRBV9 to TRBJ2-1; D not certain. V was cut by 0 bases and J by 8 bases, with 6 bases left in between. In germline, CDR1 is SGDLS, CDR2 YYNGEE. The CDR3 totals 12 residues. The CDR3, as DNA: TGTGCCAGCAGCGTAGAGAAACATGAGCAGTTCTTC. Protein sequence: CASSVEKHEQFF. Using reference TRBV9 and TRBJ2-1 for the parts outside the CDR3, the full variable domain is DSGVTQTPKHLITATGQRVTLRCSPRSGDLSVYWYQQSLDQGLQFLIQYYNGEERAKGNILERFSAQQFPDLHSELNLSSLELGDSALYFCASSVEKHEQFFGPGTRLTVL.

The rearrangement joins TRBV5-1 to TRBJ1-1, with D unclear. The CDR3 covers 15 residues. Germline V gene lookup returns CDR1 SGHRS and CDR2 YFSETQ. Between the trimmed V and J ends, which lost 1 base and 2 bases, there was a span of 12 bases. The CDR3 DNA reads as TGCGCCAGCAGCTTGCGACACCCCTTTAACACTGAAGCTTTCTTT. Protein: CASSLRHPFNTEAFF. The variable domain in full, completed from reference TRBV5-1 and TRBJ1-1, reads KAGVTQTPRYLIKTRGQQVTLSCSPISGHRSVSWYQQTPGQGLQFLFEYFSETQRNKGNFPGRFSGRQFSNSRSEMNVSTLELGDSALYLCASSLRHPFNTEAFFGQGTRLTVV.

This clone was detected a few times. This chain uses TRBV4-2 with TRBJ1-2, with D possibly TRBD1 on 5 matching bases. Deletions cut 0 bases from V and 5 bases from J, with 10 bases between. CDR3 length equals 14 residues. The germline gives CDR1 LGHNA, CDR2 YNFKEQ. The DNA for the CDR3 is TGTGCCAGCAGCCAAGATTTGGGGCAATATGGCTACACCTTC. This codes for CASSQDLGQYGYTF.

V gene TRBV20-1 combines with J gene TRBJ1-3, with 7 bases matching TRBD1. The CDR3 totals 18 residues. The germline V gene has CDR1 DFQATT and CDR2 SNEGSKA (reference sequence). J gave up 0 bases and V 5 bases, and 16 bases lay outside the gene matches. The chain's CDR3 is CSARGPRDSSYSGNTIYF. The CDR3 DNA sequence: TGCAGTGCTCGTGGACCCCGGGACAGTAGTTACTCTGGAAACACCATATATTTT.

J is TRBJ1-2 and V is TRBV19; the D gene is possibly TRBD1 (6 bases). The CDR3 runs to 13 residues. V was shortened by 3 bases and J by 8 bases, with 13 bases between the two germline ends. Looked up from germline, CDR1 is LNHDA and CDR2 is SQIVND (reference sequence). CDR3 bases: TGTGCCAGTAGTATGAACAGGGTTCGCGGCTACACCTTC. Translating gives CASSMNRVRGYTF.

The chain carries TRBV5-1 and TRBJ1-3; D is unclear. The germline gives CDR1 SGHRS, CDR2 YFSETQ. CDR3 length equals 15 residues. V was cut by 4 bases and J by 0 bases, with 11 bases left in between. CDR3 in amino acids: CASSPELYSGNTIYF. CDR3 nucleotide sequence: TGCGCCAGCAGCCCTGAACTCTACTCTGGAAACACCATATATTTT.

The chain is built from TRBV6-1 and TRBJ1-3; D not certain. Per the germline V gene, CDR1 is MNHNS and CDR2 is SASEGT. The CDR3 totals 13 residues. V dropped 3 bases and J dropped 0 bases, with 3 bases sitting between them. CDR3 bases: TGTGCCAGCAGTGAGAACTCTGGAAACACCATATATTTT. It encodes CASSENSGNTIYF.

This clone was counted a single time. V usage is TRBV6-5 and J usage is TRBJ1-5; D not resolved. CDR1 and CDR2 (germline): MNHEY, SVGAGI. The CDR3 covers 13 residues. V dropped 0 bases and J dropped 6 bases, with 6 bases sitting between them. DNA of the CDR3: TGTGCCAGCAGTTACTCGAGGGTTCAGCCCCAGCATTTT. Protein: CASSYSRVQPQHF.

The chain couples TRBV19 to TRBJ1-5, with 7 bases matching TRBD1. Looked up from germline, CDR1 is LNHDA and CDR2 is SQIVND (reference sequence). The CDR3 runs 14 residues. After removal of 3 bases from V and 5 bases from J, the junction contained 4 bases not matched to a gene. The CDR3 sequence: CASSMAGGHQPQHF. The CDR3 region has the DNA TGTGCCAGTAGTATGGCAGGGGGGCATCAGCCCCAGCATTTT.

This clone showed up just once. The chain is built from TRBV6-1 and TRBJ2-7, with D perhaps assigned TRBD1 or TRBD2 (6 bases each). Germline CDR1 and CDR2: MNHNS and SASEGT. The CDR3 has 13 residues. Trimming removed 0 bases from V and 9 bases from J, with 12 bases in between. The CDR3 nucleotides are TGTGCCAGCAGTGAAGCGGCCGGGGGCGGGCAGTACGTC. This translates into CASSEAAGGGQYV.

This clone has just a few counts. CDR3 loop: CASTLSWGQPQHF. CDR3 in DNA: TGTGCCAGCACCCTTTCATGGGGTCAGCCCCAGCATTTT. The V call is TRBV2, the J call TRBJ1-5; D is unclear. The CDR3 is made up of 13 amino acids. The V gene lost 7 bases and the J gene lost 6 bases, with 13 bases spanning the gap. The germline CDR1 and CDR2 sequences are SNHLY and FYNNEI.

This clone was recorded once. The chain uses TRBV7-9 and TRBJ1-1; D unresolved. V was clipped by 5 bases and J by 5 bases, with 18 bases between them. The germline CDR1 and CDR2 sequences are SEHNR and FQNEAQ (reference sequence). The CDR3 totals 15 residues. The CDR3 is CASSPTRVPWTEAFF. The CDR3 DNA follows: TGTGCCAGCAGCCCAACCCGGGTCCCTTGGACTGAAGCTTTCTTT.

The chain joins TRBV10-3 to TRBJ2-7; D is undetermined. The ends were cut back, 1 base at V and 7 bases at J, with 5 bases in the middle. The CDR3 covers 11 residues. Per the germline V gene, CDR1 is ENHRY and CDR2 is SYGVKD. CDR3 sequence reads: CAISEFEEQYF. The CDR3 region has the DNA TGTGCCATCAGTGAGTTCGAAGAGCAGTACTTC.

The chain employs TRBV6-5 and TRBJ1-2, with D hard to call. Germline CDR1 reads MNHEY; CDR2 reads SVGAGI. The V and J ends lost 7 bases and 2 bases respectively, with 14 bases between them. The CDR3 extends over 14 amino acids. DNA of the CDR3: TGTGCCAGCATTCGCTCAGAAGGCAACTATGGCTACACCTTC. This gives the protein CASIRSEGNYGYTF.